A selection of T cell receptor beta chains follows, all from one sample in a study of T-cell memory formation after mild COVID-19. TCRdb used MiXCR to reprocess the 5' RACE reads, holding one entry per CDR3 protein. Altogether 65,000 to 95,000 distinct CDR3 sequences are present, around 13% being singletons, with the ten largest covering about 40%. Sample: PBMCs or a T cell subset sorted from them (not recorded which). The receptors here all came from a man younger than 35 who had mild COVID-19 (a few samples of this study predate the infection). Cell type and time point are not known. CDR3s include the opening cysteine and the closing phenylalanine or tryptophan. Fields, in order: J gene, D gene, V gene, clone size, CDR3 DNA, CDR3 protein. The D gene is left open where the match is weak. The size of a clone is reported for some rows only, either as once, few or many, or as a class for expanded clones.

>TRBJ1-1|TRBD1|TRBV5-1|.
TGCGCCAGCAGCTTCAGATCCGGGACAGGGTCGGCGAACACTGAAGCTTTCTTT
CASSFRSGTGSANTEAFF
>TRBJ1-1|.|TRBV4-3|.
TGCGCCAGCAGCCAAGTCGGGGGTGGAACTGAAGCTTTCTTT
CASSQVGGGTEAFF
>TRBJ2-1|TRBD1|TRBV7-6|.
TGTGCCAGCAGCTCACCCCCAGGGGGTGAATTGGAGAATGAGCAGTTCTTC
CASSSPPGGELENEQFF
>TRBJ2-5|.|TRBV20-1|.
TGCAGTGCTAGAGTTCAGGGCAAGACCCAGTACTTC
CSARVQGKTQYF
>TRBJ2-5|.|TRBV2|few
TGTGCCAGCAGTGAACTGTTCCAAGAGACCCAGTACTTC
CASSELFQETQYF
>TRBJ2-7|.|TRBV11-2|many
TGTGCCAGCAGCTTAGAGGGGTACGAGCAGTACTTC
CASSLEGYEQYF
>TRBJ2-2|.|TRBV7-2|few
TGTGCCAGCAGCCGGACGGTGGCGAACACCGGGGAGCTGTTTTTT
CASSRTVANTGELFF
>TRBJ1-4|.|TRBV4-3|.
TGCGCCAGCAGCCAAGATGGCGGGGAGGAAGAAAAACTGTTTTTT
CASSQDGGEEEKLFF
>TRBJ2-5|TRBD1|TRBV7-8|few
TGTGCCAGCAGCCCCCGGACAGGGATCCAAGAGACCCAGTACTTC
CASSPRTGIQETQYF
>TRBJ2-1|.|TRBV10-3|.
TGTGCCATCAGTGATCCCATCTACAATGAGCAGTTCTTC
CAISDPIYNEQFF
>TRBJ2-1|TRBD1|TRBV29-1|.
TGCAGCGTTGTGGGTGTTCTTGACAGGGGCTACAATGAGCAGTTCTTC
CSVVGVLDRGYNEQFF
>TRBJ1-2|.|TRBV7-8|.
TGTGCCAGCAGCTTACAGGGACTCTACTATGGCTACACCTTC
CASSLQGLYYGYTF
>TRBJ2-5|.|TRBV6-5|few
TGTGCCAGCAGTTGGATGAGAGGGCAGGAGACCCAGTACTTC
CASSWMRGQETQYF
>TRBJ2-2|TRBD1|TRBV4-1|few
TGCGCCAGCAGCCAGGGACAGACCGGGGAGCTGTTTTTT
CASSQGQTGELFF
>TRBJ2-7|.|TRBV29-1|.
TGCAGCGCCCTCGGTTACGAGCAGTACTTC
CSALGYEQYF
>TRBJ2-3|.|TRBV29-1|few
TGCAGCACTGCACTAGCCCACGCGGGGGATACGCAGTATTTT
CSTALAHAGDTQYF
>TRBJ2-3|.|TRBV7-9|few
TGTGCCAGCAGCTTAGATCCTAGCGGCACAGATACGCAGTATTTT
CASSLDPSGTDTQYF
>TRBJ1-5|TRBD1|TRBV9|few
TGTGCCATCCTGGGGGACAGGGAACAGCCCCAGCATTTT
CAILGDREQPQHF
>TRBJ2-1|TRBD2|TRBV20-1|many
TGCAGTGCTAGAATACTAGCGGGGGGCAGTAATGAGCAGTTCTTC
CSARILAGGSNEQFF
>TRBJ2-2|TRBD1|TRBV7-9|.
TGTGCCAGCAAAGGACAGGCCAACACCGGGGAGCTGTTTTTT
CASKGQANTGELFF
>TRBJ1-5|.|TRBV30|.
TGTGCCTGGAGTGTAGCCAGCAATCAGCCCCAGCATTTT
CAWSVASNQPQHF
>TRBJ2-7|TRBD1|TRBV10-3|few
TGTGCCATCAGTCTCCGGGACAGGGGTACTGGGCAGTACTTC
CAISLRDRGTGQYF
>TRBJ2-1|.|TRBV9|.
TGTGCCAGCAGCCGCCCGGGGATAGCGGCGCCCTACAATGAGCAGTTCTTC
CASSRPGIAAPYNEQFF
>TRBJ2-2|.|TRBV6-5|few
TGTGCCAGCAGTGGAAGGGGTCTTGGCACCGGGGAGCTGTTTTTT
CASSGRGLGTGELFF
>TRBJ2-1|.|TRBV7-2|few
TGTGCCAGCAGCTCCCGACTTTGGGGCGGGTACAATGAGCAGTTCTTC
CASSSRLWGGYNEQFF
>TRBJ1-2|.|TRBV4-1|.
TGCGCCAGCAGCCATATCGGGACTGTCTATGGCTACACCTTC
CASSHIGTVYGYTF
>TRBJ2-2|.|TRBV7-9|.
.
CASGGARTPGSCFF
>TRBJ2-4|.|TRBV20-1|.
TGCAGTGCTGGGGCAGGGGGGGAAAACATTCAGTACTTC
CSAGAGGENIQYF
>TRBJ2-7|.|TRBV5-1|.
TGCGCCAGCAGCACGGGACAATTCGAGCAGTACTTC
CASSTGQFEQYF
>TRBJ2-2|TRBD2|TRBV15|.
TGTGCCACCAGCACCATTAGCGGGGGGCCCCGGGGGACCGGGGAGCTGTTTTTT
CATSTISGGPRGTGELFF
>TRBJ1-2|TRBD1|TRBV20-1|many
TGCAGTGCTAAACCAGGGGGCTTCGGCTACACCTTC
CSAKPGGFGYTF
>TRBJ1-1|TRBD1|TRBV7-9|.
TGTGCCAGCAGCTTAGATCGTTTTGGACAGGGGCGCACTGAAGCTTTCTTT
CASSLDRFGQGRTEAFF
>TRBJ2-3|.|TRBV7-6|many
TGTGCCAGCAGCTTAGAGGGGTCAGTTCCAGATACGCAGTATTTT
CASSLEGSVPDTQYF
>TRBJ1-1|.|TRBV6-2/TRBV6-3|.
TGTGCCAGCAGGGATCAGGGGTGGTCTTTCTTT
CASRDQGWSFF
>TRBJ2-5|.|TRBV20-1|few
TGCAGTGCTAGTTTACTCCGGGGGGCAGCCCAAGAGACCCAGTACTTC
CSASLLRGAAQETQYF
>TRBJ2-3|TRBD2|TRBV20-1|few
TGCAGTGCTAGTCTAATAGCGGGGGCCGCTAGCACAGATACGCAGTATTTT
CSASLIAGAASTDTQYF
>TRBJ2-7|.|TRBV3-1|few
TGTGCCAGCAGCCGCGTCACCTACGAGCAGTACTTC
CASSRVTYEQYF
>TRBJ1-3|.|TRBV12-3/TRBV12-4|few
TGTGCCAGCAGGCCGGACGCCCTCGTCGGAAACACCATATATTTT
CASRPDALVGNTIYF
>TRBJ1-1|TRBD1|TRBV4-3|.
TGCGCCAGCAGTCTACAGGGGGCTGACACTGAAGCTTTCTTT
CASSLQGADTEAFF
>TRBJ1-2|.|TRBV5-1|many
TGCGCCAGCAGCTTGGGCAGCCTACACACCTTC
CASSLGSLHTF
>TRBJ2-3|.|TRBV24-1|few
TGTGCCACCAGTGATGGACCCGCAGGGGTGGTCACAGATACGCAGTATTTT
CATSDGPAGVVTDTQYF
>TRBJ2-5|TRBD2|TRBV4-3|many
TGCGCCAGCAGCCGCATGGGACTAGACCAAGAGACCCAGTACTTC
CASSRMGLDQETQYF
>TRBJ2-2|.|TRBV6-5|.
TGTGCCAGCAGTTACTCGTTCGACCCCGCAGGGGACACCGGGGAGCTGTTTTTT
CASSYSFDPAGDTGELFF
>TRBJ2-5|TRBD1|TRBV5-1|few
TGCGCCAGCACCATCGGGACAGGGGGACGGGAGACCCAGTACTTC
CASTIGTGGRETQYF
>TRBJ2-3|.|TRBV5-1|few
TGCGCCAGCAGCTTGTTTTTGACTAGAGCTACGCAGTATTTT
CASSLFLTRATQYF
>TRBJ1-2|.|TRBV7-9|few
TGTGCCAGCAGCAACCTGCTACAGGGCCCGGACAACTTCTTC
CASSNLLQGPDNFF
>TRBJ2-1|.|TRBV11-2|.
TGTGCCAGCAGCTTAGGGTTTATGAGCTCCTACAATGAGCAGTTCTTC
CASSLGFMSSYNEQFF
>TRBJ2-2|.|TRBV28|.
TGTGCCAGCAGTGCCAGGCGGACCGACACCGGGGAGCTGTTTTTT
CASSARRTDTGELFF
>TRBJ1-2|.|TRBV6-2/TRBV6-3|.
TGTGCCAGCAGTTACTACAGCTCCCCGGATGGCTACACCTTC
CASSYYSSPDGYTF
>TRBJ2-7|TRBD1|TRBV20-1|.
TGCAGTGCGGGGGACAGGGGGCCCGAGCAGTACTTC
CSAGDRGPEQYF